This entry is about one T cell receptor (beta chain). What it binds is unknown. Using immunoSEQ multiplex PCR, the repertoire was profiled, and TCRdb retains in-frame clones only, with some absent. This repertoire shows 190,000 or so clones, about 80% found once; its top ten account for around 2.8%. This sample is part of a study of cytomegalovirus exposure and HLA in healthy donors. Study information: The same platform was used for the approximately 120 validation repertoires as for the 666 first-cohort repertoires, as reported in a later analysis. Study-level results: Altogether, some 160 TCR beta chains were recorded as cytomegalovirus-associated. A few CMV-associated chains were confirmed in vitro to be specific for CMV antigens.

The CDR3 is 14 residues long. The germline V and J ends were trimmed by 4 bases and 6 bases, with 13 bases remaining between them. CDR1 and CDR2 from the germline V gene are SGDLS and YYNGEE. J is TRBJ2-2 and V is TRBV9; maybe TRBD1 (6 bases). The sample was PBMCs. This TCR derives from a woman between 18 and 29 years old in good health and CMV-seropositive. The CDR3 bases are TGTGCCAGCAGCCCCCCCTCAGGGGCCGGGGAGCTGTTTTTT. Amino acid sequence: CASSPPSGAGELFF.